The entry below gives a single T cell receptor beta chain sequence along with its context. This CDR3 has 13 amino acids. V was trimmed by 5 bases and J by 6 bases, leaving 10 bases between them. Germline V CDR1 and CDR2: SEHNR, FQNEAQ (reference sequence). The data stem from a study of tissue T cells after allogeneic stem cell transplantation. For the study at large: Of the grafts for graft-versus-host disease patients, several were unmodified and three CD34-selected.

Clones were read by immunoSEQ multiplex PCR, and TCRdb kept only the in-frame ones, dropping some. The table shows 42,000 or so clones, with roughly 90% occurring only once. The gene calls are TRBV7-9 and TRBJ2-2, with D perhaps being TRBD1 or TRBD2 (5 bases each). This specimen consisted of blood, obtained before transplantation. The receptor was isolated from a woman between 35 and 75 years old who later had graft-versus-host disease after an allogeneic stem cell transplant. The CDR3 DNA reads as TGTGCCAGCAGCCGAGAGGGGTCCGGGGAGCTGTTTTTT. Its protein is CASSREGSGELFF.